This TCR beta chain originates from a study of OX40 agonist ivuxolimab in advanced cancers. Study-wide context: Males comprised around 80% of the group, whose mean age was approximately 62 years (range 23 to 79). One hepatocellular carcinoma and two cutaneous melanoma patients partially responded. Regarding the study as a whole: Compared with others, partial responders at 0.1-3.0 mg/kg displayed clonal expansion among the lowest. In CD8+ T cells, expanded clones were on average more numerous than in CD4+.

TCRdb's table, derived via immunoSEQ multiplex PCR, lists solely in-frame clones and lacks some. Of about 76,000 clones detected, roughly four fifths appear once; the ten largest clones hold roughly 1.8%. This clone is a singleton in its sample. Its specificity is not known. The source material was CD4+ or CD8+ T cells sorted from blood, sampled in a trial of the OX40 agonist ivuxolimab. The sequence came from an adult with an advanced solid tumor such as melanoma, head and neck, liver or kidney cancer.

Here the CDR3 reads CASSEAGPGTIYF. In DNA, the CDR3 is TGTGCCAGCAGTGAAGCGGGACCCGGCACCATATATTTT. The gene calls are TRBV6-1 and TRBJ1-3, with D possibly matching TRBD1 (5 bases). The CDR3 totals 13 residues. Germline V gene data show CDR1 as MNHNS and CDR2 as SASEGT. Trimming took 0 bases from V and 9 from J, leaving 9 bases between them.